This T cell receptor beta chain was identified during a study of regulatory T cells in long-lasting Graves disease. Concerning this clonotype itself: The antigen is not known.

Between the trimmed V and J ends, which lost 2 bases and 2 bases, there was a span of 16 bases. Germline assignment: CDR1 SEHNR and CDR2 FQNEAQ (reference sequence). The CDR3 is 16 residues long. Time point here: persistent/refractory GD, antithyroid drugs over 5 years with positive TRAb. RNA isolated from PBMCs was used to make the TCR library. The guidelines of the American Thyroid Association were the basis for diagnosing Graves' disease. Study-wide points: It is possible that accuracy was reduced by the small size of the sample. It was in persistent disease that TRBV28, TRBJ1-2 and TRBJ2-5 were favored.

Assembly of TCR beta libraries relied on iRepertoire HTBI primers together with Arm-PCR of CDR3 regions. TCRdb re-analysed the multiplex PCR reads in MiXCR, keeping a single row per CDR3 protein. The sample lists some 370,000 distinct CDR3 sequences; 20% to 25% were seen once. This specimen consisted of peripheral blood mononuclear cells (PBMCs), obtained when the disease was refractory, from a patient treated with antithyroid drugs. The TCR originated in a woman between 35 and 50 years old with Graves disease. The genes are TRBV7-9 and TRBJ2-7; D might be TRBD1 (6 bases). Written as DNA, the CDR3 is TGTGCCAGCAGCTTACTTTCAGGGGACATGACCTACGAGCAGTACTTC. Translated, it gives CASSLLSGDMTYEQYF.